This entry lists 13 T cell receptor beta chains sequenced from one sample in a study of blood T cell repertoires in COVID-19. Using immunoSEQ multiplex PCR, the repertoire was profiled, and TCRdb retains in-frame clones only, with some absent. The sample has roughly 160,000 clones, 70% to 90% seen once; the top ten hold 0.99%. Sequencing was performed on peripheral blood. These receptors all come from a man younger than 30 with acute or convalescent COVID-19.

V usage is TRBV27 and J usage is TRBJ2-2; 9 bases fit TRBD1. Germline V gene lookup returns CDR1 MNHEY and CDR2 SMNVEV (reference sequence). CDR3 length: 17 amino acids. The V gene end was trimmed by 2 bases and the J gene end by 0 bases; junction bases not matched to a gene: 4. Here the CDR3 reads CASSLKQGAANTGELFF. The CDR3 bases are TGTGCCAGCAGTTTAAAACAGGGGGCCGCGAACACCGGGGAGCTGTTTTTT.

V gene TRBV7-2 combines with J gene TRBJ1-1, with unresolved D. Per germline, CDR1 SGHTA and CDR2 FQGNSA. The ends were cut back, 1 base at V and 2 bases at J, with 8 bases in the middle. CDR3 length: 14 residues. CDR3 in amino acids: CASSLVPGNTEAFF. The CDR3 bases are TGTGCCAGCAGCTTAGTCCCAGGTAACACTGAAGCTTTCTTT.

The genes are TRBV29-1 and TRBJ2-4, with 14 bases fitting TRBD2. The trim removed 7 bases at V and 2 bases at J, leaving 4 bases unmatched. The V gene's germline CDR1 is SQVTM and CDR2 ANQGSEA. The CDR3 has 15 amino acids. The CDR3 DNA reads TGCAGCGCTGGACTAGCGGGGGGATCCAAAAACATTCAGTACTTC. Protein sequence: CSAGLAGGSKNIQYF.

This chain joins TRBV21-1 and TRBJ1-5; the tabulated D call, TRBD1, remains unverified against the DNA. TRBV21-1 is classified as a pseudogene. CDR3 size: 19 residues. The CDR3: CASSKDRDSPLTSNQPQHF. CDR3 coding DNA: TGTGCCAGCAGCAAAGATAGGGACAGTCCCTTGACTAGCAATCAGCCCCAGCATTTT.

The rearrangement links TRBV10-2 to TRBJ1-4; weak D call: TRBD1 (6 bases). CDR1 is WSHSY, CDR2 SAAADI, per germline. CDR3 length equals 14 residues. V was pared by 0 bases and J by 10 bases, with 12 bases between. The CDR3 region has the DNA TGCGCCAGCAGTGAGTCGAGCCAGGGGCGAAAACTGTTTTTT. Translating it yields CASSESSQGRKLFF.

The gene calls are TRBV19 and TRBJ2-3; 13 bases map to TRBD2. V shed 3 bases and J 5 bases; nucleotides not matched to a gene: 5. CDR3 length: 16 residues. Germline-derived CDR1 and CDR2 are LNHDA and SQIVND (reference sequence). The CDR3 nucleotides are TGTGCCAGTAGTATCAGACTAGCGGGGGGTGGAGATACGCAGTATTTT. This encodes CASSIRLAGGGDTQYF.

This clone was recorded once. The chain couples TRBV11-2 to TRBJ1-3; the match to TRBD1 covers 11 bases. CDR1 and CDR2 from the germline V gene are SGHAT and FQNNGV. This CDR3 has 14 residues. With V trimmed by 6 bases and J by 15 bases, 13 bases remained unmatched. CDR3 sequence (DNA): TGTGCCAGCAGATCTTCAGGACAGGGGGCGCCTGCATATTTT. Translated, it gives CASRSSGQGAPAYF. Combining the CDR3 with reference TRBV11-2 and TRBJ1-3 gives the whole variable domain EAGVAQSPRYKIIEKRQSVAFWCNPISGHATLYWYQQILGQGPKLLIQFQNNGVVDDSQLPKDRFSAERLKGVDSTLKIQPAKLEDSAVYLCASRSSGQGAPAYFGEGSWLTVV.

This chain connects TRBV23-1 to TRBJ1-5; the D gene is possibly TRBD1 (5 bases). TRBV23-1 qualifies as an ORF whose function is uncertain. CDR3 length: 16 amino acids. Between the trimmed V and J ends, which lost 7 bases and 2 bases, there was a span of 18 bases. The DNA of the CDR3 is TGCGCCAGCACAGCCGACAGATTTAATGGCAATCAGCCCCAGCATTTT. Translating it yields CASTADRFNGNQPQHF.

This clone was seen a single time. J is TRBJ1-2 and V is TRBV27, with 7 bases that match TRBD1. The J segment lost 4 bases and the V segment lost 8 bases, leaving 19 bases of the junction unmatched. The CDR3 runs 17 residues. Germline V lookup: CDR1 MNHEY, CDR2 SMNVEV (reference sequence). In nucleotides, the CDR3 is TGTGCCAGCCCCAAGGACTCTCGGGACAGCGGGCGCTATGGCTACACCTTC. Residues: CASPKDSRDSGRYGYTF.

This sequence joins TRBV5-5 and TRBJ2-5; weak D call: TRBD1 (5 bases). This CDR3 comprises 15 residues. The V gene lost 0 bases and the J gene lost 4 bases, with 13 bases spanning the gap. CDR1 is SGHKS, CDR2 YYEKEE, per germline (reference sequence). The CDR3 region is CASSLGQGALETQYF. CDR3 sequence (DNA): TGTGCCAGCAGCTTGGGGCAGGGCGCATTAGAGACCCAGTACTTC.

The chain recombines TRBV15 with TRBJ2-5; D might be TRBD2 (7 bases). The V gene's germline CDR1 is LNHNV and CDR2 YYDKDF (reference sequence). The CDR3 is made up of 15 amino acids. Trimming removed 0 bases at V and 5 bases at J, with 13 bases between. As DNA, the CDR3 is TGTGCCACCAGCAGAGATAGGGGGGGAGTCGAGACCCAGTACTTC. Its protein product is CATSRDRGGVETQYF.

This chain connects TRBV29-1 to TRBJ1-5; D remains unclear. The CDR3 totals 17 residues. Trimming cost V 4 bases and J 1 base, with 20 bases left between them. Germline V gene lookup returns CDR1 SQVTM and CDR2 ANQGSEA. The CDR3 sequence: CSVGALRLSVSNQPQHF. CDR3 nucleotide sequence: TGCAGCGTTGGGGCCCTTAGGTTATCCGTGAGCAATCAGCCCCAGCATTTT.

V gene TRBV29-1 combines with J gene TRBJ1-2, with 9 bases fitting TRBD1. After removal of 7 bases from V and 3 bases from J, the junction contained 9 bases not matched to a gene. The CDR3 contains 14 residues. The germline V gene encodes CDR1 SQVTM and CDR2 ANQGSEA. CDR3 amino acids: CSAGKQGAYYGYTF. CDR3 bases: TGCAGCGCTGGAAAACAGGGGGCTTACTATGGCTACACCTTC.